This TCR beta chain is from a study of PD-L1 blockade in urothelial cancer (dated 2017 in TCRdb). About the full investigation: Therapy was started in about 2014 for all patients, and atezolizumab 1,200 mg was administered intravenously every 3 weeks. About 85% of the 29 patients were males with bladder-origin urothelial cancer, and about 65% of the 29 reported a prior smoking history. An ECOG performance status of 0 or 1 was recorded for the patients, and 0 to 3 prior chemotherapy regimens had been received by the patients. Blood samples were analyzed at two time points: 3 weeks after treatment start (second dose) and 6 weeks after treatment start. Blood samples gave median yields of around 150,000 T cells and tens of thousands of unique TCRs, along with a median clonality of 0.080. An exploratory multi-omic analysis was conducted of the somatic, immune and clinical correlates of response to PD-L1 blockade with atezolizumab in urothelial cancer. TCR sequencing covered pretreatment tumor samples and matched, serially collected peripheral blood taken before and after atezolizumab treatment. Durable clinical benefit was defined as progression-free survival longer than 6 months, and TCR features were also tested against progression-free and overall survival. Whole exome sequencing and RNA sequencing of pretreatment tumors were performed alongside TCR sequencing in the same patients. Durable clinical benefit was achieved by nine patients but not by the remaining 20. Pretreatment blood TCR-seq was available for about 27 patients, at least one posttreatment blood collection was obtained for about 24 patients, and tumor TCR-seq was available for about 24 patients.

As for this clone: The antigen it binds to is not known. No much larger clone is present one base from it, and per-base qualities are unavailable.

Study-wide findings and limitations: Improved progression-free and overall survival was found to be associated with pretreatment peripheral blood TCR clonality below the median. Greater expansion of tumor-associated TCR clones in peripheral blood 3 weeks after the start of treatment was observed in patients with durable benefit (n ≈ 22, p = 0.022). Because of the small sample size (n ≈ 31) and the many exploratory analyses performed, the results are intended to be regarded as hypothesis-generating.

In the paper's terms, the time point label means: peripheral blood 6 weeks after treatment start. A cohort of about 31 patients with locally advanced or metastatic urothelial carcinoma, treated at Memorial Sloan Kettering on a trial protocol, was included. Peripheral blood mononuclear cells were collected pretreatment and during treatment, with between 1 and 8 total time points obtained per patient. The Qiagen DNeasy Blood extraction kit was used to purify genomic DNA from total PBMCs and tumor samples. PBMCs were collected pretreatment and during treatment, and were isolated and stored as previously described. The germline V gene specifies SQVTM as CDR1 and ANQGSEA as CDR2. Including cysteine and phenylalanine, the CDR3 has 13 amino acids. CDR3 DNA only is kept here, 39 bases in frame from base 1. V loses 5 bases, J loses 10 bases, and the germline ends lie 20 bases apart. To estimate absolute template abundance from read counts, synthetic TCR analog templates were spiked into each PCR. The immunoSEQ assay used bias-controlled V and J gene primers to amplify TCRbeta CDR3 regions from genomic DNA. Sequencing of rearranged TCRbeta segments was performed at approximately 20X coverage. The authors processed their data as follows. Sequencing errors were corrected by clustering, and CDR3s were annotated against IMGT so that V, D and J genes could be assigned. Downstream analyses used only productive TCRbeta rearrangements, leaving out any out-of-frame or stop-codon sequences. To compute clonality, Shannon entropy was normalized by the log of the number of unique productive sequences and then subtracted from one. Fisher's exact test with Benjamini-Hochberg correction, using a cutoff of adjusted p below 0.01, was how clones that differed between time points or between blood and tumor were identified. Imported from immuneACCESS, the table was reduced by TCRdb to in-frame sequences with V and J called. These copies leave out some clones; in studies compared against another copy, an unresolved V gene accounts for under half, and the cause of the remainder is not known. V and J calls and clone size are as listed in that table; D and trimming were resolved from the DNA. This sample gives some 110,000 clones in total; around 93% of them show up just once. About 4% of the sample rests with the top ten.

Sequencing was performed on PBMCs, taken around atezolizumab (anti-PD-L1) treatment. This receptor was identified in a man aged 60-69 years with urothelial cancer. The chain employs TRBV29-1 and TRBJ1-1, with TRBD1 as a weak D call on 6 bases. The CDR3 is CSVTTGGAGRAFF. The nucleotide sequence is TGCAGCGTTACGACGGGGGGCGCGGGTCGAGCTTTCTTT. Supplemented by the reference TRBV29-1 and TRBJ1-1 proteins around the CDR3, the complete variable domain is SAVISQKPSRDICQRGTSLTIQCQVDSQVTMMFWYRQQPGQSLTLIATANQGSEATYESGFVIDKFPISRPNLTFSTLTVSNMSPEDSSIYLCSVTTGGAGRAFFGQGTRLTVV.